The sequence of this T cell receptor (beta chain) was determined in a study of T cell repertoires in cytomegalovirus infection (dated by TCRdb to between 2019 and 2020). In terms of the full investigation: Donor HLA type was relevant to the analysis, because carriage of CMV infection together with the matching HLA type was indicated by public TCR beta signatures. What the study reported, not specific to this receptor: In the ex vivo response, HLA-C-restricted CMV-specific TCR beta clonotypes were dominant, and in two of eight donors the single most frequent clonotype came from this HLA-C-restricted group. Carriers of CMV infection plus the relevant HLA type were discriminated by the cumulative frequency of public TCR beta family members in the study cohort and in an independent roughly 350-donor cohort.

This clonotype occurred many times. There is no known antigen for this receptor. Per-nucleotide qualities are absent, and no much larger clonotype sits a single base away. The sequencer listed for this sample is Illumina HiSeq 1500. In TCRdb, the public reads were trimmed at Q25 with fastp and aligned with MiXCR, with productive beta chains retained. Rows merge per CDR3 protein into single entries with the most common DNA and genes. The sample records roughly 200,000 distinct CDR3 sequences, about a tenth of which are singletons. The ten largest make up roughly 4.8% of the sample. Sequenced: PBMCs. The clonotype originates from a human donor in good health (CMV status not recorded). Some clones in this sample may be carry-over from other donors' samples.

The encoded CDR3 is CASSTLGLALSTDTQYF. The DNA sequence is as follows: TGTGCCAGCAGCACTCTGGGACTAGCGTTAAGCACAGATACGCAGTATTTT. The chain uses TRBV7-6 and TRBJ2-3; 10 of the junction bases match TRBD2. The germline V gene encodes CDR1 SGHVS and CDR2 FNYEAQ. Spanning cysteine to phenylalanine, the CDR3 consists of 17 amino acids. Only the CDR3 DNA is retained, 51 bases long and in frame from the first base. Ends trimmed: V by 5 bases, J by 0 bases; bases unmatched to a gene: 8.